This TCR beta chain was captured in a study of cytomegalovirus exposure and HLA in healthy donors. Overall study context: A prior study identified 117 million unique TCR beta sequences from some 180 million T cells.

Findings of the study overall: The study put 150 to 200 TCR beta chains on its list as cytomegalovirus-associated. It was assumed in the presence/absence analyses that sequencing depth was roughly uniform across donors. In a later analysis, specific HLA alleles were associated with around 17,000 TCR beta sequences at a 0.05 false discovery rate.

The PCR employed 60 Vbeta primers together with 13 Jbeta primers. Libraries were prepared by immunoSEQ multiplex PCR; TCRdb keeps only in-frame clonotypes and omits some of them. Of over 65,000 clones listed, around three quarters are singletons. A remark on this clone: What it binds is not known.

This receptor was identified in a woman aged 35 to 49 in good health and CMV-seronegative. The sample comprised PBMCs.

The CDR3 nucleotides are TGTGCCAGCAGCGCGGGACTACAAGGCTACGAGCAGTACTTC. This sequence encodes CASSAGLQGYEQYF. The rearrangement joins TRBV14 to TRBJ2-7; 7 nucleotides agree with TRBD2. Germline loops: CDR1 SGHDN, CDR2 FVKESK. This CDR3 is built from 14 residues. After removal of 5 bases from V and 3 bases from J, the junction contained 7 bases not matched to a gene.